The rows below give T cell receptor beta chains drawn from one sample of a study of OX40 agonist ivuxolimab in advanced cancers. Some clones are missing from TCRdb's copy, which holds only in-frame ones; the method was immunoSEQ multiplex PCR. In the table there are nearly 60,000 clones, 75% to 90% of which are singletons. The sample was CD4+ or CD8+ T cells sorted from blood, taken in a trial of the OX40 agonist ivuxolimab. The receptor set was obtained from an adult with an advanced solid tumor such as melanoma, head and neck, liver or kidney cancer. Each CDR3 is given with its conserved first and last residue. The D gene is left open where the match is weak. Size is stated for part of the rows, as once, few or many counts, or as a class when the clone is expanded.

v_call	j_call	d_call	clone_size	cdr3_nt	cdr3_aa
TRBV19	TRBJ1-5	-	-	TGTGCCAGTAGTCCCCTCGGGGCCGATCAGCCCCAGCATTTT	CASSPLGADQPQHF
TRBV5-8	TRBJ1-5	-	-	TGTGCCAGCAGCTTGGGTGGCCGTGGAGGGAATTTGCCCCAGCATTTT	CASSLGGRGGNLPQHF
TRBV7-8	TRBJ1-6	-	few	TGTGCCAGCAGCCTGAACCGCAGGGTCAGAAATTCACCCCTCCACTTT	CASSLNRRVRNSPLHF
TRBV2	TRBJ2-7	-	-	TGTGCCAGCAAGTGGGGGCCCTACGAGCAGTACTTC	CASKWGPYEQYF
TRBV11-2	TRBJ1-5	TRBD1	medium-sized	TGTGCCAGCAGCCGAACCGCCGGGACAGGGAACCAGCCCCAGCATTTT	CASSRTAGTGNQPQHF
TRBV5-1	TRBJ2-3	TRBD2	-	TGCGCCAGCACACGGACTAGCGGCACAGATACGCAGTATTTT	CASTRTSGTDTQYF
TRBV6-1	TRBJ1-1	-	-	TGTGCCAGCAGGGGACGTTCTGAAGCTTTCTTT	CASRGRSEAFF
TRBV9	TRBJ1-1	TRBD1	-	TGTGCCAGCAGCGGAAGACAGGGGGCTAACACTGAAGCTTTCTTT	CASSGRQGANTEAFF
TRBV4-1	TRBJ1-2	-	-	TGCGCCAGCAGCCAAGATAGTCAGATCTATGGCTACACCTTC	CASSQDSQIYGYTF
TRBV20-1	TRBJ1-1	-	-	TGCAGTGCTAGAGATCCGACTGAAGCTTTCTTT	CSARDPTEAFF
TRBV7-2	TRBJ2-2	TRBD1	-	TGTGCCAGCAGCCAACCGGGACAGGGTATGGGCGGGGAGCTGTTTTTT	CASSQPGQGMGGELFF
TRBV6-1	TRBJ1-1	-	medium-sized	TGTGCCAGCAGTGAGGGACAGAACACTGAAGCTTTCTTT	CASSEGQNTEAFF
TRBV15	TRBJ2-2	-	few	TGTGCCACCCGCGGAAACGCCCAGACCGGGGAGCTGTTTTTT	CATRGNAQTGELFF